This is a list of T cell receptor beta chains from one sample in a study of cytomegalovirus exposure and HLA in healthy donors. Sequencing was performed with immunoSEQ multiplex PCR; in TCRdb, only in-frame clones are kept and a portion is missing. In the table there are roughly 250,000 clones, under 90% of which are singletons. Sequencing used PBMCs. Every receptor here comes from a girl aged 2 to 9 in good health and CMV-seronegative. Both conserved end residues are part of each CDR3. A D gene is named only where the DNA matches it firmly. Not every row has a clone size; where given, it reads once, few, many or a size class.

size	V	D	J	DNA	CDR3
NA	TRBV9	TRBD1	TRBJ2-2	TGTGCCAGCAGCTCGGGACAGGGGGTCCCCGGGGAGCTGTTTTTT	CASSSGQGVPGELFF
NA	TRBV28	NA	TRBJ2-7	TGTGCCAGCAGTTTATCCGGGAGTGAGAACGAGCAGTACTTC	CASSLSGSENEQYF
NA	TRBV28	NA	TRBJ2-7	TGTGCCAGCAGTTTCACCGCCAGCGGGTCCCCCACCGACGAGCAGTACTTC	CASSFTASGSPTDEQYF
NA	TRBV5-5	NA	TRBJ2-2	TGTGCCAGCAGCTTGGCCCAGGGGAAAGGGTTTGCCGGGGAGCTGTTTTTT	CASSLAQGKGFAGELFF
NA	TRBV5-6	NA	TRBJ2-3	TGTGCCAGCAGCTTGGCGGGCACAGATACGCAGTATTTT	CASSLAGTDTQYF
NA	TRBV7-3	TRBD2	TRBJ2-5	TGTGCCAGCAGCTTATTTCCGGGGGGGCCCTATTTTTCTGATGAGACCCAGTACTTC	CASSLFPGGPYFSDETQYF
once	TRBV5-1	TRBD1	TRBJ2-1	TGCGCCAGCAGCCTAGGACAGGGCCACCCCCTCTTC	CASSLGQGHPLF
NA	TRBV6-6	NA	TRBJ2-7	TGTGCCAGCAGTTACTCGGGGACACTCTCCTACGAGCAGTACTTC	CASSYSGTLSYEQYF
NA	TRBV4-1	TRBD2	TRBJ2-7	TGCGCCAGCAGCCGAGGGAGACTAGCCCCCTACGAGCAGTACTTC	CASSRGRLAPYEQYF
NA	TRBV5-8	TRBD2	TRBJ2-2	TGTGCCAGCAGCTACCCTAGCGGGGCGATTTTATTGGGGGAGCTGTTTTTT	CASSYPSGAILLGELFF
NA	TRBV7-9	NA	TRBJ2-6	TGTGCCAGCAGCTCTAGGGCGGACACAGGAACCTCTGGGGCCAACGTCCTGACTTTC	CASSSRADTGTSGANVLTF
NA	TRBV4-1	NA	TRBJ1-4	TGCGCCAGCAGCCAAGAAAGGCATAGCTTTACGACTAATGAAAAACTGTTTTTT	CASSQERHSFTTNEKLFF
NA	TRBV7-9	TRBD2	TRBJ2-1	TGTGCCAGCAGCTTAACTCTAGCGGGTAGGAACAATGAGCAGTTCTTC	CASSLTLAGRNNEQFF
few	TRBV9	NA	TRBJ2-3	TGTGCCAGCAGCCCCGGTCCGGGGTGGAGCACAGATACGCAGTATTTT	CASSPGPGWSTDTQYF
NA	TRBV18	NA	TRBJ2-1	TGTGCCAGCTCCCCTCTCCTACCTAGTGACAATGAGCAGTTCTTC	CASSPLLPSDNEQFF
NA	TRBV30	TRBD2	TRBJ2-7	TGTGCCCGGAGGGCTGGGACTAGCGGGACCTACGAGCAGTACTTC	CARRAGTSGTYEQYF
NA	TRBV6-6	NA	TRBJ2-5	TGTGCCAGCATCGGGAGCGGAGAGACCCAGTACTTC	CASIGSGETQYF
NA	TRBV10-3	TRBD1	TRBJ1-2	TGTGCCATCAGTGACCCGAAAGTAGTAGGGACAGGGTGTTCGGGGACCTTC	CAISDPKVVGTGCSGTF
few	TRBV7-6	NA	TRBJ2-1	TGTGCCAGCAGCTTAGTAAGCGGAGCGTACAATGAGCAGTTCTTC	CASSLVSGAYNEQFF
once	TRBV5-1	TRBD2	TRBJ2-7	TGCGCCAGCAGCCCGGGCGCTAGCGGGACCGGGCACTTC	CASSPGASGTGHF
few	TRBV18	TRBD1	TRBJ2-3	TGTGCCAGCTCACCACGGGGACAGGACACAGATACGCAGTATTTT	CASSPRGQDTDTQYF
NA	TRBV28	TRBD1	TRBJ1-1	TGTGCCAGCAGTTCGCTGGGACAGGGGATAGTGAACACTGAAGCTTTCTTT	CASSSLGQGIVNTEAFF
NA	TRBV19	NA	TRBJ2-7	TGTGCCAGTAGTAATCAAGGGGACACCTACGAGCAGTACTTC	CASSNQGDTYEQYF
NA	TRBV13	TRBD1	TRBJ2-7	TGTGCCAGCAGCTGGGGGACAGGGGACGGCCTCTACGAGCAGTACTTC	CASSWGTGDGLYEQYF
NA	TRBV19	NA	TRBJ1-4	TGTGCCAGTAGCCTGGGGGGGATACAAGGAAAACTGTTTTTT	CASSLGGIQGKLFF
NA	TRBV11-2	TRBD1	TRBJ2-7	TGTGCCAGCAGCGTCCCGGGACAGGGTATCTACGAGCAGTACTTC	CASSVPGQGIYEQYF
NA	TRBV29-1	TRBD2	TRBJ2-5	TGCAGCCCCCGTGTCCTAGCGGGAGAAGAGACCCAGTACTTC	CSPRVLAGEETQYF
NA	TRBV7-3	TRBD2	TRBJ2-1	TGTGCCAGCAGCCCGACTAGCGGGGGGTACAATGAGCAGTTCTTC	CASSPTSGGYNEQFF
few	TRBV2	NA	TRBJ2-2	TGTGCCAGCAACTCCATCGGCGGGGAGCTGTTTTTT	CASNSIGGELFF
NA	TRBV6-5	NA	TRBJ2-1	TGTGCCAGCAGTTACTCGGGCAAGTCGCTTGAGCAGTTCTTC	CASSYSGKSLEQFF
NA	TRBV2	NA	TRBJ1-3	TGTGCCAGCAGACAGGGCGGGAACACCATATATTTT	CASRQGGNTIYF
many	TRBV19	TRBD2	TRBJ2-1	TGTGCCAGTAGCCAGACTAGCGGCAGCTACAATGAGCAGTTCTTC	CASSQTSGSYNEQFF